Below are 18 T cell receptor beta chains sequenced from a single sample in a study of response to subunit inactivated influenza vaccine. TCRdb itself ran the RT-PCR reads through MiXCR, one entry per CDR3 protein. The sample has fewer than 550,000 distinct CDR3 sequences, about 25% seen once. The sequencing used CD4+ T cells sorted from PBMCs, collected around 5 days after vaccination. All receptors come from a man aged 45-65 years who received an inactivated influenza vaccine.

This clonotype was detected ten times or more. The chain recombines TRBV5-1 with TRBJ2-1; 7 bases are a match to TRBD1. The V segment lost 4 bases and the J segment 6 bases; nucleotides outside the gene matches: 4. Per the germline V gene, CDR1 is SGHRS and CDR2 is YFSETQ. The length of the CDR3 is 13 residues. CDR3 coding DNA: TGCGCCAGCAGCCTGGGACAGATCAATGAGCAGTTCTTC. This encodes CASSLGQINEQFF.

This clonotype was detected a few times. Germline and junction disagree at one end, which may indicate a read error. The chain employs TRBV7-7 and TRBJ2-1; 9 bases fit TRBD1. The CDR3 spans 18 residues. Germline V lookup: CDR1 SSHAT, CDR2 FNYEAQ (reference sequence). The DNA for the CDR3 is TGTGCTAGCAGCCACCACCCCCTGGGACAGGGAATCTCATATGAGCAGTTCTTC. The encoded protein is CASSHHPLGQGISYEQFF.

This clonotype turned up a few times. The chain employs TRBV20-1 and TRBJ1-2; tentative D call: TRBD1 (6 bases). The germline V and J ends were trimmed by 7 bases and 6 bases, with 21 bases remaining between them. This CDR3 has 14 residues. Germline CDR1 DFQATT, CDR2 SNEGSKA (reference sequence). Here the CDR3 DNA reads TGCAGTGGGACAGCAGGGCCTCTCTCCGATGGCTACACCTTC. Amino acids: CSGTAGPLSDGYTF.

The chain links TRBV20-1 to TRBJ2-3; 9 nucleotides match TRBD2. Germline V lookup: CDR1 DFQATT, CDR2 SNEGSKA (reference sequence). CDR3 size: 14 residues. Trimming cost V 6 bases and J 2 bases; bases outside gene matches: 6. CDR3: CSAPTSGYTDTQYF. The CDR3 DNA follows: TGCAGTGCCCCGACTAGCGGCTACACAGATACGCAGTATTTT.

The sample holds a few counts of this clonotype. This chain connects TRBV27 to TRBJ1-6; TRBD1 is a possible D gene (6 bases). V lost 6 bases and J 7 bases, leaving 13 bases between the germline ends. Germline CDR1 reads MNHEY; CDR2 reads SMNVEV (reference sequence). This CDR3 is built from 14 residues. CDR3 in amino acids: CASRSNRVNSPLHF. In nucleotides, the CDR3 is TGTGCCAGCAGGAGTAACAGGGTCAATTCACCCCTCCACTTT.

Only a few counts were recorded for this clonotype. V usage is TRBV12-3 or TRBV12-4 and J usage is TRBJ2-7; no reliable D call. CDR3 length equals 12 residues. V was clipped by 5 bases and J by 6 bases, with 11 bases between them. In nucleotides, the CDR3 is TGTGCCAGCAGTCTACGGACCAGCGAGCAGTACTTC. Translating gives CASSLRTSEQYF.

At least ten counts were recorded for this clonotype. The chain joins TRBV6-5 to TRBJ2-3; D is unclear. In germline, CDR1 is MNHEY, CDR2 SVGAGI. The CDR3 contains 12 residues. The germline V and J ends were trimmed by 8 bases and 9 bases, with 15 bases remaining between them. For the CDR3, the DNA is TGTGCCAGCGGGCTATATAGTGGGACGCAGTATTTT. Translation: CASGLYSGTQYF.

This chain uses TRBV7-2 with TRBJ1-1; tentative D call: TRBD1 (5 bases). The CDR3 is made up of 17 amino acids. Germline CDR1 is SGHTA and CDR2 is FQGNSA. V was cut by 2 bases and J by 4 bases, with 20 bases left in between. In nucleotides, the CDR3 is TGTGCCAGCAGCTTATGGGCCAGGGCAGGAGGTGGCACTGAAGCTTTCTTT. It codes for CASSLWARAGGGTEAFF.

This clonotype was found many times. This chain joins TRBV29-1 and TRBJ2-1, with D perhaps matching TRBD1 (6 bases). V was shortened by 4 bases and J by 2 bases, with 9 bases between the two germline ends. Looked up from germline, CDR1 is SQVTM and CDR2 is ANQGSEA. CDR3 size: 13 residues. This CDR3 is CSVGQDTYNEQFF. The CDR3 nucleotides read TGCAGCGTTGGACAGGATACCTACAATGAGCAGTTCTTC.

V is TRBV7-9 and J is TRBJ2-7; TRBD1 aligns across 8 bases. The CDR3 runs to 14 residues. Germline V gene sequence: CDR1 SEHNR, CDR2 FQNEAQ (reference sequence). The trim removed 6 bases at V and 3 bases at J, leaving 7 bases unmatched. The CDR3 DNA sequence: TGTGCCAGCAGTCAGGGGGCCAGAAACTACGAGCAGTACTTC. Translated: CASSQGARNYEQYF.

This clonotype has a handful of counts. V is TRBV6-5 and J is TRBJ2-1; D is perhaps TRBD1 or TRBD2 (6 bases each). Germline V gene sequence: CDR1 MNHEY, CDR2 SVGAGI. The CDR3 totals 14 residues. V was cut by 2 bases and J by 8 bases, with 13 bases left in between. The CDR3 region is CASSYRGAAYEQFF. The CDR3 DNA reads TGTGCCAGCAGTTACAGGGGGGCTGCGTATGAGCAGTTCTTC.

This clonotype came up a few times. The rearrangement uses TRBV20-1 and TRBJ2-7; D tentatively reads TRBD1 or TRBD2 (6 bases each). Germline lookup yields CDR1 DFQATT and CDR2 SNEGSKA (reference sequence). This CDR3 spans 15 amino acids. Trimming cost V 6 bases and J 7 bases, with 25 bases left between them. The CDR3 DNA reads TGCAGTGCGATAGGAGGGGGGCCATTTCTTGGGGAGCAGTACTTC. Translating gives CSAIGGGPFLGEQYF.

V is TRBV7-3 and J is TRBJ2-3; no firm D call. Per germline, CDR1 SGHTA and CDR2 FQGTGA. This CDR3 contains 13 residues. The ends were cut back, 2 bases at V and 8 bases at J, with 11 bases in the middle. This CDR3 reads CASSLLGLVTQYF. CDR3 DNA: TGTGCCAGCAGCTTATTAGGGCTAGTTACGCAGTATTTT.

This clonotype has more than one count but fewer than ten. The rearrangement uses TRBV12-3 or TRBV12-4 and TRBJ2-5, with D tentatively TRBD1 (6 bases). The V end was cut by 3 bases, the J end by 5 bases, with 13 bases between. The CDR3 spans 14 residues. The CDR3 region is CASSFQGMWETQYF. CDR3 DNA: TGTGCCAGCAGTTTCCAGGGGATGTGGGAGACCCAGTACTTC.

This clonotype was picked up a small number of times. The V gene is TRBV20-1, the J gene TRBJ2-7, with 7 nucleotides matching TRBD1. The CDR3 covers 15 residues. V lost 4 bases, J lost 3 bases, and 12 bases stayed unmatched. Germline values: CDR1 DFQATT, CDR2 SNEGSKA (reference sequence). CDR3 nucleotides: TGCAGTGCTACTCTGTTCCGGGACAGATTCTACGAGCAGTACTTC. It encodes CSATLFRDRFYEQYF.

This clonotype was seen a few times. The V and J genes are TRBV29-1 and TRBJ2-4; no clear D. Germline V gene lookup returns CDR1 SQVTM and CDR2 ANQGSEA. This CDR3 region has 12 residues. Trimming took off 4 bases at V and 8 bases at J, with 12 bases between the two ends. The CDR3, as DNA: TGCAGCGTTGCCGACGATGGGGACATTCAGTACTTC. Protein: CSVADDGDIQYF.

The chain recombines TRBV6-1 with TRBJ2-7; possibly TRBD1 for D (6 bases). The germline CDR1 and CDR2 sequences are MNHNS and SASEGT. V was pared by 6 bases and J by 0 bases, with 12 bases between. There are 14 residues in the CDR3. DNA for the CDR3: TGTGCCAGCAGAGTAGGACAGAACTCCTACGAGCAGTACTTC. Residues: CASRVGQNSYEQYF.

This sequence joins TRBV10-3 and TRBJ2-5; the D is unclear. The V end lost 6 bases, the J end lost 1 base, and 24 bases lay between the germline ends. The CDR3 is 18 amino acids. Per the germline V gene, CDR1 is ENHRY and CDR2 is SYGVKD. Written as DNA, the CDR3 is TGTGCCATCAGGAAGGGCGGTATGGGTCTCGCGTCCCAAGAGACCCAGTACTTC. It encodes CAIRKGGMGLASQETQYF.